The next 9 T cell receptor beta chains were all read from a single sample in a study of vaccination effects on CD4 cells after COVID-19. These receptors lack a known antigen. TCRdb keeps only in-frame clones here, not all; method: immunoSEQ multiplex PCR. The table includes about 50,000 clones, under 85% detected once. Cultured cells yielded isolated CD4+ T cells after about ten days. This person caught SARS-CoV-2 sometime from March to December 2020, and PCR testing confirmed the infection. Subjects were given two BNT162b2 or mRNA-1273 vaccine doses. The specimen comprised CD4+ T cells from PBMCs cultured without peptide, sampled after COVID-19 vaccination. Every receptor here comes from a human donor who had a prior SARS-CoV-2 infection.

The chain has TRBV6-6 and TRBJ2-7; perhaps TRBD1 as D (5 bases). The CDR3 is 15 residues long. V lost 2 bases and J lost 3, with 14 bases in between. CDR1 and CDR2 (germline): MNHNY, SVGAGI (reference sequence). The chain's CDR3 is CASSYPREGVYEQYF. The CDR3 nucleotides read TGTGCCAGCAGTTACCCCAGGGAAGGGGTCTACGAGCAGTACTTC.

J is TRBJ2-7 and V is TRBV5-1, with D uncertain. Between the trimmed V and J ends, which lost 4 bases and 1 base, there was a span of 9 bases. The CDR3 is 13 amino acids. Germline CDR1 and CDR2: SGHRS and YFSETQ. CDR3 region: CASSPGGSYEQYF. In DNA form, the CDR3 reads TGCGCCAGCAGCCCCGGTGGTTCCTACGAGCAGTACTTC.

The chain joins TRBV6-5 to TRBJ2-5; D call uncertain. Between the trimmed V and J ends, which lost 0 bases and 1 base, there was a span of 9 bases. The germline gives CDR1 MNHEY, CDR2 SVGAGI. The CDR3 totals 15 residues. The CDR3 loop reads CASSYSWGRQETQYF. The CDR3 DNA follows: TGTGCCAGCAGTTACTCTTGGGGTCGCCAAGAGACCCAGTACTTC.

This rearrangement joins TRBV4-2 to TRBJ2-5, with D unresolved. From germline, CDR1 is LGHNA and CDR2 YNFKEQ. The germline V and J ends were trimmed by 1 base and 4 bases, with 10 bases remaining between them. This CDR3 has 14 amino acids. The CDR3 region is CASSQGGLGETQYF. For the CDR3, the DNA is TGTGCCAGCAGCCAAGGCGGCCTGGGAGAGACCCAGTACTTC.

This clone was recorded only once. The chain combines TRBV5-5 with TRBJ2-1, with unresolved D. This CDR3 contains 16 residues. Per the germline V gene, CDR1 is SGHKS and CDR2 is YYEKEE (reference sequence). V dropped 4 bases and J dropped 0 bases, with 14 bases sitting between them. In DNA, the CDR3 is TGTGCCAGCAGCACGGTGGGCAGGAGCTCCTACAATGAGCAGTTCTTC. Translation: CASSTVGRSSYNEQFF.

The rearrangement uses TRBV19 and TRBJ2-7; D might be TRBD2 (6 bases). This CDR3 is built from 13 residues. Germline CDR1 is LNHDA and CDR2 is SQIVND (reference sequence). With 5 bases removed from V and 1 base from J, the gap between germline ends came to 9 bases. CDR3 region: CASSLTSSYEQYF. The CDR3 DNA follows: TGTGCCAGTAGTTTGACTAGTTCCTACGAGCAGTACTTC.

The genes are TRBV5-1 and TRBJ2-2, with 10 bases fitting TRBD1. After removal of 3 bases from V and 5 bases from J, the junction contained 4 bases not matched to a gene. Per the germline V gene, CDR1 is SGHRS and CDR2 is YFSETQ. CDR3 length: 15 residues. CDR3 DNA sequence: TGCGCCAGCAGCTACGGGACAGGGGATACCGGGGAGCTGTTTTTT. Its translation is CASSYGTGDTGELFF.

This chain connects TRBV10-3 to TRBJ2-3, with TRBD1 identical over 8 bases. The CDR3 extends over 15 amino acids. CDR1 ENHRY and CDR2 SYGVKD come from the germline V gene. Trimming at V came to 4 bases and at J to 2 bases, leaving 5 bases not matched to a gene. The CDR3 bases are TGTGCCATCAGTGGGACAGGGAGGACCACAGATACGCAGTATTTT. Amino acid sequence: CAISGTGRTTDTQYF.

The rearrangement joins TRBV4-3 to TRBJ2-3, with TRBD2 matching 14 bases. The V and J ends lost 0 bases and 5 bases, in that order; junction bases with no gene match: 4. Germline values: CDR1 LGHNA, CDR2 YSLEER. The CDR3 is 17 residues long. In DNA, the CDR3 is TGCGCCAGCAGCCAAGATGGGGGGACTAGCGGGAGAGATACGCAGTATTTT. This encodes CASSQDGGTSGRDTQYF.